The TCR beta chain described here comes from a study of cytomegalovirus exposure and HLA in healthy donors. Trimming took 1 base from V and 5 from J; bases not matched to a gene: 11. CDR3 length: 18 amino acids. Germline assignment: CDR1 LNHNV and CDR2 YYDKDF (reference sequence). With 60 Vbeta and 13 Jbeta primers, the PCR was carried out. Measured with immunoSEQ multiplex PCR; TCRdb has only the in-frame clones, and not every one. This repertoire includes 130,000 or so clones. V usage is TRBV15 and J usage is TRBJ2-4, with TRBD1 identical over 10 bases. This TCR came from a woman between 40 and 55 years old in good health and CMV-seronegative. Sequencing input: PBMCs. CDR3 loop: CATSRAGQGRRVENIQYF. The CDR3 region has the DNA TGTGCCACCAGCAGAGCGGGACAGGGGAGAAGGGTCGAAAACATTCAGTACTTC.